This T cell receptor (beta chain) stems from a study of blood T cell repertoires in COVID-19. Study in general: Some COVID-19 samples were acute and others convalescent; all came from the United States, Italy and Spain. The analysed material was cDNA or gDNA that came from T cells, B-cell-depleted T cells, or PBMCs.

This CDR3 spans 14 amino acids. Germline CDR1 LNHDA, CDR2 SQIVND (reference sequence). The V end was cut by 2 bases, the J end by 1 base, with 7 bases between. Original processing methods: Estimation of nucleated cell counts relied on the amplification of reference gene primers. Assay used: immunoSEQ multiplex PCR; TCRdb lists only in-frame clones, some missing. That table gives V, J and clone size, and the DNA gave D and trimming. The table has under 50,000 clones, just under 70% seen once. The chain employs TRBV19 and TRBJ2-3; TRBD2 is a possible D gene (5 bases). This TCR was sampled from a man older than 75 with acute or convalescent COVID-19. The specimen sequenced was peripheral blood. The CDR3 region has the DNA TGTGCCAGTAGTATATCCGGGGGCACAGATACGCAGTATTTT. It encodes CASSISGGTDTQYF.